This T cell receptor (beta chain) came from a study of a mutant IDH1 vaccine in newly diagnosed glioma. Study as a whole: Patients in the study were vaccinated eight times, receiving shots in weeks 1, 3, 5, 7, 11, 15, 19 and 23. Study-level results: Approximately 93% of patients showed vaccine-induced immune responses across multiple MHC alleles. Whatever changes occurred in top peripheral T cell clonotypes seemed unrelated to pseudoprogression.

With regard to this clone: What it recognizes is unknown.

There are 12 residues in the CDR3. The V gene's germline CDR1 is SGHDT and CDR2 YYEEEE. V lost 2 bases and J lost 5, with 5 bases in between. Sample time point: week 23, last vaccination. The study gave 300 ug of mutant IDH1 20-mer peptide per vaccine dose, with topical imiquimod. Produced via immunoSEQ multiplex PCR; TCRdb's table is partial and in-frame only. This sample has 40,000 or so clones, with roughly 80% found just once. This sample comprised PBMCs, obtained from a glioma patient whose treatment included an IDH1 peptide vaccine. The clonotype was recovered from a man over 45 with glioma. The genes are TRBV5-6 and TRBJ1-5; no reliable D call. The CDR3 DNA is TGTGCCAGCAGCTTTGTAGATCAGCCCCAGCATTTT. Translated: CASSFVDQPQHF.